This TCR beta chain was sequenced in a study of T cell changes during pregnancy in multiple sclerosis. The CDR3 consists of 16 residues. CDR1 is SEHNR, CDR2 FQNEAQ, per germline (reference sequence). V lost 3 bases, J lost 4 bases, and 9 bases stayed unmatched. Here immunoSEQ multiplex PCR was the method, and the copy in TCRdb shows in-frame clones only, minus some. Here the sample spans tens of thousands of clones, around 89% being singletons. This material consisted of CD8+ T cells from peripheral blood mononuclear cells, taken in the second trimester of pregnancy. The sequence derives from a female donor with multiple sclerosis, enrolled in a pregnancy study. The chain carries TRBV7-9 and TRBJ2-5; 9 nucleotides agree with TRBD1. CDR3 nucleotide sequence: TGTGCCAGCAGCTTGACGGGACAGGGAGGAGGAGAGACCCAGTACTTC. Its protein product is CASSLTGQGGGETQYF.